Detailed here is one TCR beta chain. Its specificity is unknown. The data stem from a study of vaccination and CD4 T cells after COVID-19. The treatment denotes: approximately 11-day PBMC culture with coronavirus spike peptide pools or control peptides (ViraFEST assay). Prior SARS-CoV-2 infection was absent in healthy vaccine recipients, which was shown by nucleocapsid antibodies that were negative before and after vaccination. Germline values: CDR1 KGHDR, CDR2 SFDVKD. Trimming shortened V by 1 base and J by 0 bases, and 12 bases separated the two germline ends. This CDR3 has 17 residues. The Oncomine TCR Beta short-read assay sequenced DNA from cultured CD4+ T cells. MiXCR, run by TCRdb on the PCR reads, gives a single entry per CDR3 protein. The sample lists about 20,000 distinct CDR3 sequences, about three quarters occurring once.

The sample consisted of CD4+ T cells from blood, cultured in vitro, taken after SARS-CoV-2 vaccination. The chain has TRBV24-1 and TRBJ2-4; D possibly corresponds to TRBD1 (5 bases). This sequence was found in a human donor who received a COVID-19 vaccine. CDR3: CATSDFPQVGAKNIQYF. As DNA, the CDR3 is TGTGCCACCAGTGATTTCCCACAGGTGGGAGCCAAAAACATTCAGTACTTC.